A single sample gave rise to the 15 T cell receptor beta chains below, sequenced in a study of shared clonotypes between healthy human individuals. Measured with immunoSEQ multiplex PCR; TCRdb has only the in-frame clones, and not every one. The sample yields roughly 170,000 clones, over 50% seen once. The sample comprised memory CD4+ T cells sorted from blood. Subset given: CD45RA-negative fraction. The receptors were gathered from a man younger than 45 in good health.

In DNA form, the CDR3 reads TGTGCCAGCAGCCTTGACAGGGCTGGTGAGCAGTTCTTC. It specifies CASSLDRAGEQFF. The chain employs TRBV6-4 and TRBJ2-1; 7 positions agree with TRBD1. The germline V gene has CDR1 MRHNA and CDR2 SNTAGT. The CDR3 length is 13 residues. The junction had 8 bases not matched to a gene; V was cut back by 6 bases and J by 9 bases.

The V call is TRBV7-6, the J call TRBJ2-1; the match to TRBD2 covers 12 bases. CDR1 and CDR2 (germline): SGHVS, FNYEAQ. This CDR3 is built from 15 residues. With 5 bases clipped from V and 9 bases from J, the junction kept 8 bases outside the gene matches. The DNA for the CDR3 is TGTGCCAGCAGCCTTAGGACTAGCGGGACGGGTGAGCAGTTCTTC. Residues: CASSLRTSGTGEQFF.

The V call is TRBV7-2, the J call TRBJ1-5; no definite D call. Per the germline V gene, CDR1 is SGHTA and CDR2 is FQGNSA. Trimming stripped 3 bases from V and 5 bases from J, with 5 bases between. The CDR3 loop spans 12 amino acids. Here the CDR3 reads CASSFFDQPQHF. The CDR3 DNA is TGTGCCAGCAGCTTTTTTGATCAGCCCCAGCATTTT.

The chain is built from TRBV7-9 and TRBJ2-1; 10 nucleotides match TRBD1. Germline V gives CDR1 SEHNR, CDR2 FQNEAQ (reference sequence). The CDR3 totals 15 residues. The J segment lost 8 bases and the V segment lost 1 base, leaving 5 bases of the junction unmatched. The CDR3 region is CASSLEGTGVDEQFF. The CDR3 region has the DNA TGTGCCAGCAGCTTAGAGGGGACAGGGGTCGATGAGCAGTTCTTC.

The chain carries TRBV28 and TRBJ1-5; D ambiguous. V lost 5 bases to trimming and J lost 10 bases, with 18 bases between them. The CDR3 has 14 residues. Germline-derived CDR1 and CDR2 are MDHEN and SYDVKM. DNA for the CDR3: TGTGCCAGCAGTCGAGGATTCGGCAAATTACCCCAGCATTTT. Its translation: CASSRGFGKLPQHF.

This chain links TRBV5-1 with TRBJ2-1; TRBD2 matches at 11 bases. With 0 bases clipped from V and 12 bases from J, the junction kept 8 bases outside the gene matches. Germline loops: CDR1 SGHRS, CDR2 YFSETQ. The CDR3 sequence is 15 residues long. The CDR3 nucleotides read TGCGCCAGCAGCTTGGAGGGGACTAGCGGCCGAGCGCAGTTCTTC. It encodes CASSLEGTSGRAQFF.

The chain couples TRBV15 to TRBJ2-3, with 7 bases that match TRBD2. Germline V lookup: CDR1 LNHNV, CDR2 YYDKDF (reference sequence). The V segment lost 0 bases and the J segment 0 bases; nucleotides outside the gene matches: 9. This CDR3 has 18 residues. CDR3 DNA: TGTGCCACCAGCAGAGATCTGGGCGGGAGCGCGAGCACAGATACGCAGTATTTT. It specifies CATSRDLGGSASTDTQYF.

A note on this clone: The junction departs from the called germline gene at one end, perhaps through a read error. The same CDR3 is also encoded by other DNA sequences in this sample. The chain combines TRBV6-6 with TRBJ2-3; D is unclear. The CDR3 covers 13 residues. The germline gives CDR1 MNHNY, CDR2 SVGAGI (reference sequence). CDR3 amino acids: CASSYPSTDTQYF. In nucleotides, the CDR3 is TGTGCCAGCAGTTACCCCAGCACGGATACGCAGTATTTT.

This chain links TRBV5-1 with TRBJ2-1, with TRBD2 matching over 16 bases. The CDR3 loop spans 18 amino acids. Unmatched junction bases numbered 5, after V lost 4 bases and J lost 1 base. Germline loops: CDR1 SGHRS, CDR2 YFSETQ. CDR3 nucleotide sequence: TGCGCCAGCAGCCTGGGACTAGCGGGAGGGGGTTCCTACAATGAGCAGTTCTTC. It yields the protein CASSLGLAGGGSYNEQFF.

The chain joins TRBV2 to TRBJ1-1; D is undetermined. CDR1 and CDR2 (germline): SNHLY, FYNNEI. V dropped 5 bases and J dropped 6 bases, with 10 bases sitting between them. This CDR3 contains 12 residues. Written as DNA, the CDR3 is TGTGCCAGCAGTACGAGTGGGGCTGAAGCTTTCTTT. It codes for CASSTSGAEAFF. Supplemented by reference TRBV2 and TRBJ1-1, the full variable domain reads EPEVTQTPSHQVTQMGQEVILRCVPISNHLYFYWYRQILGQKVEFLVSFYNNEISEKSEIFDDQFSVERPDGSNFTLKIRSTKLEDSAMYFCASSTSGAEAFFGQGTRLTVV.

The chain joins TRBV15 to TRBJ2-7; no clear D gene. The CDR3 totals 15 residues. The V end was cut by 0 bases, the J end by 0 bases, with 9 bases between. Germline CDR1 LNHNV, CDR2 YYDKDF (reference sequence). This CDR3 is CATSRDPGSSYEQYF. The CDR3 bases are TGTGCCACCAGCAGAGATCCCGGATCCTCCTACGAGCAGTACTTC.

The J gene is TRBJ2-7, the V gene TRBV28; 11 positions agree with TRBD2. V dropped 5 bases and J dropped 4; count of bases not matched to a gene: 4. CDR1 is MDHEN, CDR2 SYDVKM, per germline. CDR3 length: 14 amino acids. The CDR3 reads CASSPLAGEYEQYF. DNA for the CDR3: TGTGCCAGCAGTCCACTAGCGGGAGAATACGAGCAGTACTTC. The full variable domain, rest sourced from reference TRBV28 and TRBJ2-7, is DVKVTQSSRYLVKRTGEKVFLECVQDMDHENMFWYRQDPGLGLRLIYFSYDVKMKEKGDIPEGYSVSREKKERFSLILESASTNQTSMYLCASSPLAGEYEQYFGPGTRLTVT.

About this clone: The junction departs from germline at one end; a sequencing error may be responsible. The chain joins TRBV9 to TRBJ1-1; D gene ambiguous. The CDR3 has 13 amino acids. The germline V gene encodes CDR1 SGDLS and CDR2 YYNGEE. The chain's CDR3 is CASSAGTYTEAFF. CDR3 sequence (DNA): TGTGCCAGCAGCGCCGGAACTTACACGGAAGCTTTCTTT.

This sequence joins TRBV11-2 and TRBJ2-5; the D gene is possibly TRBD2 (5 bases). Germline V lookup: CDR1 SGHAT, CDR2 FQNNGV. The V and J ends lost 5 bases and 9 bases respectively, with 13 bases between them. The CDR3 is made up of 12 amino acids. The CDR3 loop reads CASSRTAGPQYF. The DNA for the CDR3 is TGTGCCAGCAGCCGGACGGCGGGCCCCCAGTACTTC.

This clone came up a few times. This rearrangement joins TRBV9 to TRBJ2-7; 7 nucleotides agree with TRBD2. Losses at the gene ends were 4 bases for V and 2 bases for J; bases not matched to a gene: 6. This CDR3 comprises 14 residues. Germline V CDR1 and CDR2: SGDLS, YYNGEE. The CDR3 DNA sequence: TGTGCCAGCAGCCCAGCCGGGACTACCTACGAGCAGTACTTC. Translation: CASSPAGTTYEQYF.